This T cell receptor (beta chain) emerged from a study of blood T cell repertoires in COVID-19. As for the study in general: COVID-19 samples, acute and convalescent, were from the United States, Italy and Spain. Nucleic acid was either cDNA or gDNA, and it came from T cells, B-cell-depleted T cells, or PBMCs.

Under the authors' procedure: By means of reference gene primer amplification, nucleated cell counts were estimated. Using immunoSEQ multiplex PCR, the repertoire was profiled, and TCRdb retains in-frame clones only, with some absent. V, J and clone size derive from that table, while D and trimming were established from the DNA sequence. Of more than 85,000 clones listed, roughly 79% were seen once; the top ten hold more than 9%. The CDR3 has 15 residues. Germline-derived CDR1 and CDR2 are SEHNR and FQNEAQ (reference sequence). Trimming stripped 1 base from V and 10 bases from J, with 14 bases between.

Sequencing was carried out using peripheral blood. V and J are TRBV7-9 and TRBJ1-6, with D tentatively TRBD1 (5 bases). This TCR came from a man aged 65 to 85 with acute or convalescent COVID-19. The DNA for the CDR3 is TGTGCCAGCAGCTTAGATAGGGGAGGTAGCTCACCCCTCCACTTT. Protein product: CASSLDRGGSSPLHF.